The TCR beta chain described here comes from a study of shared T cell receptors in the human thymus. The repertoire was sequenced with immunoSEQ multiplex PCR; TCRdb's copy has only in-frame clones and lacks some. The sample yields about 710,000 clones, over 75% seen once. These data were also reused for a study on human thymus T cells.

Sequencing used thymocytes. The TCR sequence derives from a boy less than two years old with a congenital heart defect.

In DNA form, the CDR3 reads TGTGCCAGCAGATGGACATTTAGCAATCAGCCCCAGCATTTT. Its translation: CASRWTFSNQPQHF. The V call is TRBV5-8, the J call TRBJ1-5; possible D gene TRBD1, 5 bases. Germline loops: CDR1 SGHTS, CDR2 YDEGEE. The CDR3 is 14 amino acids. The V end lost 5 bases, the J end lost 0 bases, and 9 bases lay between the germline ends.